The 23 T cell receptor beta chains listed next were all sequenced from one sample in a study of shared clonotypes between healthy human individuals. Data came from immunoSEQ multiplex PCR; TCRdb stores just in-frame clones and leaves some out. The sample has some 2,400,000 clones, approximately 94% seen once. Sequencing was carried out using naive CD4+ T cells sorted from blood. The sample's subset: CD45RA+ positively selected. These receptor sequences come from a man in his late teens or twenties in good health.

This chain links TRBV7-9 with TRBJ2-7, with D uncertain. Trimming took 2 bases from V and 3 from J, leaving 5 bases between them. The CDR3 is 12 residues long. Germline-derived CDR1 and CDR2 are SEHNR and FQNEAQ (reference sequence). This CDR3 is CASSLPSYEQYF. As DNA, the CDR3 is TGTGCCAGCAGCTTACCTAGCTACGAGCAGTACTTC.

This clone appeared once. The V gene is TRBV30, the J gene TRBJ2-4; D gene uncertain. V lost 2 bases and J lost 9, with 14 bases in between. The CDR3 runs 13 residues. Germline CDR1 reads GTSNPN; CDR2 reads SVGIG (reference sequence). As DNA, the CDR3 is TGTGCCTGGAGTCCCGGGCTCCAGGCCATTCAGTACTTC. Translating it yields CAWSPGLQAIQYF. Combining the CDR3 with reference TRBV30 and TRBJ2-4 gives the whole variable domain SQTIHQWPATLVQPVGSPLSLECTVEGTSNPNLYWYRQAAGRGLQLLFYSVGIGQISSEVPQNLSASRPQDRQFILSSKKLLLSDSGFYLCAWSPGLQAIQYFGAGTRLSVL.

V is TRBV7-9 and J is TRBJ1-6; D unresolved. Germline V gene data show CDR1 as SEHNR and CDR2 as FQNEAQ (reference sequence). This CDR3 contains 15 residues. V was pared by 1 base and J by 7 bases, with 11 bases between. In DNA, the CDR3 is TGTGCCAGCAGCTTAGGGGTCTACAGCAATTCACCCCTCCACTTT. This encodes CASSLGVYSNSPLHF.

This chain links TRBV5-6 with TRBJ1-1; no definite D call. The CDR3 sequence is 11 residues long. Trimming shortened V by 0 bases and J by 6 bases, and 3 bases separated the two germline ends. Germline lookup yields CDR1 SGHDT and CDR2 YYEEEE. CDR3 nucleotide sequence: TGTGCCAGCAGCTTGGGTGCTGAAGCTTTCTTT. It translates to CASSLGAEAFF. Variable domain in full (rest from reference TRBV5-6 and TRBJ1-1): DAGVTQSPTHLIKTRGQQVTLRCSPKSGHDTVSWYQQALGQGPQFIFQYYEEEERQRGNFPDRFSGHQFPNYSSELNVNALLLGDSALYLCASSLGAEAFFGQGTRLTVV.

The V call is TRBV10-3, the J call TRBJ2-5; 7 bases line up with TRBD2. Trimming at V came to 0 bases and at J to 2 bases, leaving 12 bases not matched to a gene. From germline, CDR1 is ENHRY and CDR2 SYGVKD. CDR3 length: 18 amino acids. CDR3 coding DNA: TGTGCCATCAGTGAGTCGAGGTCGGGGGGACCTGGACAAGAGACCCAGTACTTC. Translating it yields CAISESRSGGPGQETQYF.

The chain links TRBV7-8 to TRBJ1-5, with D maybe TRBD1 (6 bases). Per the germline V gene, CDR1 is SGHVS and CDR2 is FQNEAQ. The CDR3 runs to 16 residues. V gave up 5 bases and J gave up 3 bases, with 17 bases separating them. In DNA form, the CDR3 reads TGTGCCAGCAGCCTCGGGACACCTACCCTCAATCAGCCCCAGCATTTT. Translation gives CASSLGTPTLNQPQHF.

V usage is TRBV7-2 and J usage is TRBJ1-6; 8 nucleotides align to TRBD1. Germline V gene sequence: CDR1 SGHTA, CDR2 FQGNSA. The trim removed 6 bases at V and 1 base at J, leaving 14 bases unmatched. This CDR3 contains 19 residues. The CDR3 loop is CASSARTGISTSYNSPLHF. The CDR3 nucleotides are TGTGCCAGCAGTGCCCGGACAGGGATATCTACGTCCTATAATTCACCCCTCCACTTT. The variable domain in full, completed from reference TRBV7-2 and TRBJ1-6, reads GAGVSQSPSNKVTEKGKDVELRCDPISGHTALYWYRQSLGQGLEFLIYFQGNSAPDKSGLPSDRFSAERTGGSVSTLTIQRTQQEDSAVYLCASSARTGISTSYNSPLHFGNGTRLTVT.

This clone was seen just once. V is TRBV5-1 and J is TRBJ1-3; D is uncertain. Germline-derived CDR1 and CDR2 are SGHRS and YFSETQ. V was clipped by 3 bases and J by 3 bases, with 10 bases between them. The CDR3 is 14 amino acids. The CDR3 loop reads CASSSTILGNTIYF. The CDR3 DNA reads TGCGCCAGCAGCTCCACAATCCTTGGAAACACCATATATTTT.

The chain links TRBV25-1 to TRBJ1-4, with D possibly being TRBD1 (6 bases). Germline loops: CDR1 MGHDK, CDR2 SYGVNS. Trimming took 4 bases from V and 7 from J, leaving 10 bases between them. The CDR3 has 13 amino acids. The CDR3 DNA follows: TGTGCCAGCAGTGTTACAGGGAGTGAAAAACTGTTTTTT. Protein product: CASSVTGSEKLFF.

For this clone: The junction and the germline gene differ at one end; a read error may be behind it. Other DNA sequences in the same sample also yield this CDR3. V usage is TRBV6-1 and J usage is TRBJ1-2; unclear D gene. Germline V gene sequence: CDR1 MNHNS, CDR2 SASEGT. The length of the CDR3 is 15 residues. The CDR3 protein is CASSERIGGSYGYTF. The CDR3 nucleotides are TGTGCTAGCAGTGAAAGGATTGGAGGGTCCTATGGCTACACCTTC.

The gene calls are TRBV5-1 and TRBJ2-1, with 10 bases aligning to TRBD2. CDR1 SGHRS and CDR2 YFSETQ come from the germline V gene. V dropped 5 bases and J dropped 1; count of bases not matched to a gene: 0. There are 14 residues in the CDR3. In DNA form, the CDR3 reads TGCGCCAGCAGACTAGCGGGGTCCTACAATGAGCAGTTCTTC. It yields the protein CASRLAGSYNEQFF.

This clone was found once. V gene TRBV21-1 combines with J gene TRBJ1-1. TRBV21-1 is a pseudogene segment. CDR3 size: 15 residues. DNA for the CDR3: TGTGCCAGCAGCAAAGAACGATCTCTGAACACTGAAGCTTTCTTT. It yields the protein CASSKERSLNTEAFF.

The rearrangement joins TRBV19 to TRBJ1-5; 8 bases fit TRBD1. Trimming took 3 bases from V and 5 from J; bases not matched to a gene: 9. CDR1 is LNHDA and CDR2 is SQIVND in the germline V gene (reference sequence). The CDR3 consists of 16 residues. The CDR3 here is CASSIGRGLIYQPQHF. Here the CDR3 DNA reads TGTGCCAGTAGTATCGGCAGGGGGCTGATTTATCAGCCCCAGCATTTT.

Notes on this clone: The same CDR3 arises from other DNA sequences in this sample as well. This chain joins TRBV6-5 and TRBJ2-7; the match to TRBD1 covers 10 bases. Germline trimming cut 4 bases from V and 0 bases from J; bases unmatched to any gene: 3. Germline assignment: CDR1 MNHEY and CDR2 SVGAGI. The CDR3 runs 15 residues. The CDR3 region has the DNA TGTGCCAGCAGTTCGAGGACAGGGGGCTCCTACGAGCAGTACTTC. Translated, it gives CASSSRTGGSYEQYF.

The chain couples TRBV28 to TRBJ2-7; TRBD2 agrees at 15 bases. In germline, CDR1 is MDHEN, CDR2 SYDVKM. This CDR3 region has 16 residues. With V trimmed by 3 bases and J by 6 bases, 6 bases remained unmatched. CDR3 amino acids: CASSFPGTSGGLEQYF. DNA of the CDR3: TGTGCCAGCAGTTTCCCAGGGACTAGCGGGGGGCTCGAGCAGTACTTC.

The chain recombines TRBV18 with TRBJ1-1; the D is unclear. Germline V gene lookup returns CDR1 KGHSH and CDR2 LQKENI. CDR3 length: 14 residues. With 5 bases removed from V and 0 bases from J, the gap between germline ends came to 10 bases. CDR3 sequence reads: CASSELGMNTEAFF. In DNA, the CDR3 is TGTGCCAGCTCAGAGCTTGGCATGAACACTGAAGCTTTCTTT.

This clone was seen a handful of times. The chain links TRBV30 to TRBJ1-2; TRBD1 might be the D (6 bases). Germline V gene lookup returns CDR1 GTSNPN and CDR2 SVGIG (reference sequence). The CDR3 has 15 residues. V was clipped by 3 bases and J by 0 bases, with 14 bases between them. This CDR3 is CAWSVGTFTNYGYTF. Written as DNA, the CDR3 is TGTGCCTGGAGCGTCGGGACATTCACTAACTATGGCTACACCTTC.

The chain links TRBV6-5 to TRBJ2-7, with a tentative D call TRBD1 (5 bases). Germline-derived CDR1 and CDR2 are MNHEY and SVGAGI. The CDR3 spans 15 residues. The germline V and J ends were trimmed by 0 bases and 2 bases, with 11 bases remaining between them. The CDR3: CASSYSIGAAYEQYF. The CDR3 bases are TGTGCCAGCAGTTACTCGATAGGGGCTGCCTACGAGCAGTACTTC.

This chain uses TRBV29-1 with TRBJ2-5, with a tentative D call TRBD1 (5 bases). This CDR3 contains 16 residues. Per germline, CDR1 SQVTM and CDR2 ANQGSEA. Trimming left V 1 base short and J 7 bases short, with 22 bases between. CDR3 nucleotide sequence: TGCAGCGTTGAAGCTCCGCCCGACAGCCGACCAGGGACCCAGTACTTC. Translating gives CSVEAPPDSRPGTQYF.

This chain connects TRBV30 to TRBJ2-7; 8 bases align to TRBD2. The CDR3 runs to 13 residues. The trim removed 7 bases at V and 6 bases at J, leaving 11 bases unmatched. Germline CDR1 GTSNPN, CDR2 SVGIG (reference sequence). The CDR3 reads CASKRAGGIEQYF. The CDR3 coding sequence is TGTGCCTCGAAGCGGGCGGGAGGTATCGAGCAGTACTTC. The full variable domain, completed using reference TRBV30 and TRBJ2-7, is SQTIHQWPATLVQPVGSPLSLECTVEGTSNPNLYWYRQAAGRGLQLLFYSVGIGQISSEVPQNLSASRPQDRQFILSSKKLLLSDSGFYLCASKRAGGIEQYFGPGTRLTVT.

The chain is built from TRBV6-6 and TRBJ2-7; D is perhaps TRBD1 (5 bases). Germline V gene sequence: CDR1 MNHNY, CDR2 SVGAGI (reference sequence). Trimming shortened V by 2 bases and J by 5 bases, and 16 bases separated the two germline ends. The length of the CDR3 is 15 residues. CDR3 sequence reads: CASSYGAGRVDEQYF. As DNA, the CDR3 is TGTGCCAGCAGTTACGGGGCAGGGCGAGTCGACGAGCAGTACTTC.

CDR3 loop: CAWSPPGQGYEQYF. CDR3 nucleotides: TGTGCCTGGAGCCCGCCGGGACAGGGGTACGAGCAGTACTTC. The rearrangement uses TRBV30 and TRBJ2-7; 10 bases match TRBD1. The junction had 6 bases not matched to a gene; V was cut back by 3 bases and J by 4 bases. This CDR3 spans 14 amino acids. Germline V lookup: CDR1 GTSNPN, CDR2 SVGIG (reference sequence).

The chain carries TRBV28 and TRBJ2-5, with TRBD2 matching 14 bases. Germline values: CDR1 MDHEN, CDR2 SYDVKM. The CDR3 length is 18 residues. With V trimmed by 7 bases and J by 1 base, 11 bases remained unmatched. The CDR3 DNA sequence: TGTGCCAGCACCAACCTGAGACTAGCGGGGGGGGCCCAAGAGACCCAGTACTTC. Translation gives CASTNLRLAGGAQETQYF.